The 23 T cell receptor beta chains in this list originate from one sample, sequenced in a study of T cells in Graves' hyperthyroidism and ophthalmopathy. RNA transcripts yielded amplified TCR beta CDR3 regions. A first-round RT-PCR of the TCR CDR3 used the HTBI primer set. Each CDR3 protein is one row after TCRdb ran MiXCR on the multiplex PCR reads. The table has 530,000 or so distinct CDR3 sequences, 46% seen once. Sample: peripheral blood or thyroid tissue (not recorded which). These receptors all come from a woman under 30 with Graves' hyperthyroidism.

This clonotype has ten or more counts. The J gene is TRBJ1-1, the V gene TRBV15; D gene uncertain. Trimming pared 5 bases from V and 11 bases from J, leaving 15 bases between. The CDR3 spans 12 residues. Germline V gene sequence: CDR1 LNHNV, CDR2 YYDKDF (reference sequence). The CDR3 sequence is CATSPPGTLAFF. The DNA of the CDR3 is TGTGCCACCAGCCCACCGGGAACCCTGGCTTTCTTT.

This clonotype was counted many times. V usage is TRBV3-1 and J usage is TRBJ2-5; D uncertain. V gave up 0 bases and J gave up 3 bases, with 11 bases separating them. The length of the CDR3 is 15 residues. Germline CDR1 reads LGHDT; CDR2 reads YNNKEL (reference sequence). CDR3 in amino acids: CASSQEWQRKETQYF. Written as DNA, the CDR3 is TGTGCCAGCAGCCAAGAGTGGCAGCGTAAAGAGACCCAGTACTTC.

The rearrangement links TRBV11-2 to TRBJ2-6; 9 bases are shared with TRBD1. The CDR3 spans 17 residues. The V and J ends lost 3 bases and 5 bases, in that order; junction bases with no gene match: 8. The germline CDR1 and CDR2 sequences are SGHAT and FQNNGV. The CDR3 nucleotides are TGTGCCAGCAGCTTTCGGGGACAGGGTAACAGGGCCAACGTCCTGACTTTC. Protein: CASSFRGQGNRANVLTF.

Many counts were recorded for this clonotype. The chain joins TRBV5-1 to TRBJ2-7; TRBD2 agrees at 10 bases. J lost 2 bases, V lost 0 bases, and 11 bases had no gene match. CDR3 length equals 18 residues. Germline-derived CDR1 and CDR2 are SGHRS and YFSETQ. CDR3: CASSLVGAASGRTYEQYF. The CDR3 DNA sequence: TGCGCCAGCAGCTTGGTGGGAGCGGCTAGCGGGAGAACCTACGAGCAGTACTTC.

The table lists this clonotype with many counts. This chain joins TRBV3-1 and TRBJ1-2; no definite D call. The CDR3 is made up of 18 amino acids. Per the germline V gene, CDR1 is LGHDT and CDR2 is YNNKEL (reference sequence). The V end lost 0 bases, the J end lost 5 bases, and 22 bases lay between the germline ends. The CDR3, as DNA: TGTGCCAGCAGCCAAGATCGGACTCACCACCTTGAACCTTATGGCTACACCTTC. Protein: CASSQDRTHHLEPYGYTF.

The gene calls are TRBV7-7 and TRBJ2-3; no firm D call. V gave up 1 base and J gave up 0 bases, with 8 bases separating them. The CDR3 extends over 15 amino acids. Germline assignment: CDR1 SSHAT and CDR2 FNYEAQ (reference sequence). Here the CDR3 reads CASSLGLLSTDTQYF. The CDR3 coding sequence is TGTGCCAGCAGCTTAGGGCTACTAAGCACAGATACGCAGTATTTT.

A note on this clonotype: A much larger clone differs by one base, so this may be a read error. The CDR3 ends on some other residue instead of the conserved phenylalanine or tryptophan, so this is likely a read error. This rearrangement joins TRBV5-1 to TRBJ2-7, with 14 nucleotides matching TRBD2. CDR3 size: 17 residues. Germline V gene lookup returns CDR1 SGHRS and CDR2 YFSETQ. V was clipped by 4 bases and J by 2 bases; unmatched bases: 8. The CDR3 sequence: CASSRLAGGGAAYEQYL. The CDR3, as DNA: TGCGCCAGCAGCCGACTAGCGGGAGGGGGGGCCGCCTACGAGCAGTACCTC.

The chain links TRBV10-3 to TRBJ2-2, with D tentatively TRBD2 (6 bases). Germline lookup yields CDR1 ENHRY and CDR2 SYGVKD. This CDR3 spans 19 amino acids. V lost 10 bases, J lost 0 bases, and 27 bases lay in between. CDR3 in amino acids: CASSPLPTASSANTGELFF. Here the CDR3 DNA reads TGTGCCAGCTCACCGCTACCGACCGCCTCTAGCGCGAACACCGGGGAGCTGTTTTTT.

The rearrangement joins TRBV7-8 to TRBJ2-7; D is uncertain. Germline V gene lookup returns CDR1 SGHVS and CDR2 FQNEAQ. Trimming removed 11 bases at V and 3 bases at J, with 23 bases between. The CDR3 consists of 15 residues. DNA of the CDR3: TGTGCCTGGAGTGCCCCGGGCCGACCCCTCTACGAGCAGTACTTC. Residues: CAWSAPGRPLYEQYF.

Many counts were recorded for this clonotype. V usage is TRBV19 and J usage is TRBJ1-1; 7 nucleotides match TRBD1. Germline loops: CDR1 LNHDA, CDR2 SQIVND (reference sequence). The CDR3 has 13 residues. The V gene end was trimmed by 9 bases and the J gene end by 2 bases; junction bases not matched to a gene: 6. In nucleotides, the CDR3 is TGTGCCAGCAGGGGACAGCTAAACACTGAAGCTTTCTTT. The encoded protein is CASRGQLNTEAFF.

This clonotype came up a few times. The chain carries TRBV4-1 and TRBJ2-7; D possibly corresponds to TRBD2 (6 bases). The V end was cut by 1 base, the J end by 6 bases, with 22 bases between. The CDR3 loop spans 17 amino acids. Germline lookup yields CDR1 MGHRA and CDR2 YSYEKL. CDR3 in amino acids: CASSQGRDSPYISEQYF. CDR3 coding DNA: TGCGCCAGCAGCCAAGGACGGGACTCCCCCTATATTAGCGAGCAGTACTTC.

Comment on this clonotype: An end of the junction does not agree with germline; a read error may underlie this. This chain uses TRBV24-1 with TRBJ2-7; D perhaps matches TRBD1 (5 bases). The J call may be faulty, since TRBJ2-1 better matches the DNA end. CDR3 length: 14 residues. Germline V gene sequence: CDR1 KGHDR, CDR2 SFDVKD. The CDR3 sequence is CATRDPDNQDEQFF. CDR3 sequence (DNA): TGTGCCACCCGTGATCCGGACAATCAAGATGAGCAGTTCTTC.

The chain joins TRBV20-1 to TRBJ1-1, with D tentatively TRBD1 (5 bases). The germline V gene encodes CDR1 DFQATT and CDR2 SNEGSKA (reference sequence). The V gene lost 7 bases and the J gene lost 0 bases, with 15 bases spanning the gap. This CDR3 contains 14 residues. CDR3 nucleotides: TGCAGTGGAACCAGGGAGGACCTGAACACTGAAGCTTTCTTT. This sequence encodes CSGTREDLNTEAFF.

This clonotype was seen once. CDR3 DNA: TGTGCCACCGCCCTAGCGGGAGGCTACACCTTC. Its translation: CATALAGGYTF. This sequence joins TRBV2 and TRBJ1-2; unclear D gene. The CDR3 length is 11 residues. Trimming took off 10 bases at V and 8 bases at J, with 14 bases between the two ends. Germline lookup yields CDR1 SNHLY and CDR2 FYNNEI. The full variable domain, in which reference TRBV2 and TRBJ1-2 provide the parts outside the CDR3, is EPEVTQTPSHQVTQMGQEVILRCVPISNHLYFYWYRQILGQKVEFLVSFYNNEISEKSEIFDDQFSVERPDGSNFTLKIRSTKLEDSAMYFCATALAGGYTFGSGTRLTVV.

The chain carries TRBV12-5 and TRBJ1-4; D gene uncertain. CDR1 and CDR2 from the germline V gene are LGHNT and FRNRAP. The CDR3 length is 11 residues. With 4 bases removed from V and 11 bases from J, the gap between germline ends came to 8 bases. CDR3 amino acids: CASGSPRKLFF. The CDR3 DNA follows: TGTGCTAGTGGTTCACCCAGGAAACTGTTTTTT.

CDR3 bases: TGTGCCAGCAGCGTAGGTCCTTATGAGGATCAGCCCCAGCATTTT. Its translation: CASSVGPYEDQPQHF. V is TRBV9 and J is TRBJ1-5; D gene uncertain. Germline V gene lookup returns CDR1 SGDLS and CDR2 YYNGEE. Deletions cut 0 bases from V and 5 bases from J, with 12 bases between. CDR3 length equals 15 residues.

Many counts were recorded for this clonotype. J is TRBJ1-4 and V is TRBV30; 8 bases line up with TRBD1. After removal of 7 bases from V and 7 bases from J, the junction contained 5 bases not matched to a gene. The CDR3 is 12 amino acids. From germline, CDR1 is GTSNPN and CDR2 SVGIG (reference sequence). CDR3 nucleotide sequence: TGTGCCTCGGACAGGGAAGGTGAAAAACTGTTTTTT. Protein: CASDREGEKLFF.

The chain links TRBV10-3 to TRBJ1-2; no clear D gene. The CDR3 sequence is 13 residues long. CDR1 and CDR2 (germline): ENHRY, SYGVKD. The V end was cut by 10 bases, the J end by 2 bases, with 14 bases between. Written as DNA, the CDR3 is TGTGCCACCGGGGTAGCGGGAAACTATGGCTACACCTTC. It specifies CATGVAGNYGYTF.

In regard to this clonotype: One end of the junction does not line up with germline, which may come from a read error. The chain couples TRBV7-9 to TRBJ1-2; 11 bases fit TRBD1. Germline CDR1 and CDR2: SEHNR and FQNEAQ (reference sequence). This CDR3 has 15 residues. CDR3 DNA: TGCGCCAGCAGCCAAGATAGGACAGGGGGCCTAGGCTACACCTTC. It yields the protein CASSQDRTGGLGYTF.

The chain couples TRBV7-9 to TRBJ2-3; TRBD1 is a possible D gene (6 bases). CDR1 and CDR2 from the germline V gene are SEHNR and FQNEAQ (reference sequence). The CDR3 sequence is 16 residues long. V was clipped by 5 bases and J by 4 bases, with 19 bases between them. CDR3 amino acids: CASSPRQGTTPDTQYF. The CDR3 DNA reads as TGTGCCAGCAGCCCGCGGCAGGGGACCACCCCAGATACGCAGTATTTT. Filled out from reference TRBV7-9 and TRBJ2-3, the complete variable domain reads DTGVSQNPRHKITKRGQNVTFRCDPISEHNRLYWYRQTLGQGPEFLTYFQNEAQLEKSRLLSDRFSAERPKGSFSTLEIQRTEQGDSAMYLCASSPRQGTTPDTQYFGPGTRLTVL.

This clonotype was observed at least ten times. The chain couples TRBV10-3 to TRBJ1-1; no clear D. CDR1 is ENHRY and CDR2 is SYGVKD in the germline V gene. V gave up 2 bases and J gave up 10 bases, with 14 bases separating them. The CDR3 is 13 residues long. CDR3 in amino acids: CAISEGGPSVAFF. The CDR3 coding sequence is TGTGCCATCAGTGAGGGCGGTCCCTCGGTAGCTTTCTTT.

This clonotype was observed many times. V usage is TRBV6-1 and J usage is TRBJ2-5, with D maybe TRBD2 (6 bases). This CDR3 region has 14 residues. CDR1 and CDR2 (germline): MNHNS, SASEGT. V shed 0 bases and J shed 5 bases, with 10 bases lying between them. CDR3 sequence: CASSEALREETQYF. The CDR3 DNA sequence: TGTGCCAGCAGTGAAGCCCTCCGGGAGGAGACCCAGTACTTC.

This clonotype showed up many times. The chain is built from TRBV20-1 and TRBJ1-2; D might be TRBD1 (6 bases). The CDR3 covers 12 residues. With 3 bases removed from V and 7 bases from J, the gap between germline ends came to 12 bases. Looked up from germline, CDR1 is DFQATT and CDR2 is SNEGSKA (reference sequence). DNA for the CDR3: TGCAGTGCTAGTTACAGGGCAGGTGGCTACACCTTC. This encodes CSASYRAGGYTF.